The entry below gives a single T cell receptor (beta chain) sequence along with its context. With a much larger clone just one base away, this may be a read error. A single record per CDR3 protein comes from TCRdb applying MiXCR to the 5' RACE reads. The repertoire holds 30,000 to 35,000 distinct CDR3 sequences, with 6.5% to 8% as singletons. Germline V lookup: CDR1 ENHRY, CDR2 SYGVKD. This CDR3 region has 12 residues. The data derive from a study of T cells after yellow fever vaccination. Study-wide points: The presence of abundant clonotypes contaminating from the bulk population was possible in FACS-sorted repertoires. Although most clonotypes did not, a small share appeared in both CD4 and CD8 compartments.

The J gene is TRBJ2-5, the V gene TRBV10-3, with D uncertain. The TCR originated in a man between 18 and 29 years old who received the YFV17D yellow fever vaccine. The starting material was PBMCs, either bulk or a sorted T-cell subset (CD4+, CD8+, memory, or dextramer-sorted; not recorded which), obtained on the day of the first yellow fever vaccination. The DNA for the CDR3 is TGTTCCACCCTTGGGTCCCAAGAGACCCAGTACTTC. Translating gives CSTLGSQETQYF.